This TCR beta chain was captured in a study of shared clonotypes between healthy human individuals. Study-wide results and limits: It was the non-shared clonotypes that had lower generation probabilities than clonotypes shared by all four donors.

Germline values: CDR1 MDHEN, CDR2 SYDVKM. The V segment lost 6 bases and the J segment 2 bases; nucleotides outside the gene matches: 13. The CDR3 spans 17 residues. The authors divided CD4+ cells into CD45RA+ naive and CD45RA-negative memory subsets. A remark on this clone: Its antigen remains unidentified.

Clones were read by immunoSEQ multiplex PCR, and TCRdb kept only the in-frame ones, dropping some. The profile shows 1.6 million or so clones, roughly 95% of them singletons. The sequence was collected from a young man in good health. The source material was naive CD4+ T cells sorted from blood. Subset given: CD45RA+ positively selected. The gene calls are TRBV28 and TRBJ2-7; 10 bases fit TRBD2. The chain's CDR3 is CASSLSWTSGTTYEQYF. In nucleotides, the CDR3 is TGTGCCAGCAGCCTATCTTGGACTAGCGGAACTACCTACGAGCAGTACTTC.